One and the same sample provided the 6 T cell receptor beta chains below, sequenced in a study of identical twins. TCRdb passed the 5' RACE reads through MiXCR, listing each CDR3 protein once. The sample yields 250,000 to 350,000 distinct CDR3 sequences, roughly 10% seen once. The same specimen was also included in a second study, on yellow fever vaccine responses in identical twins.

What was sequenced was CD8+ T cells sorted from blood. These receptors all stem from a woman aged 18 to 35 in good health.

The V gene is TRBV6-9, the J gene TRBJ2-1, with D uncertain. Germline CDR1 is MNHGY and CDR2 is SVAAGI. Between the trimmed V and J ends, which lost 2 bases and 5 bases, there was a span of 10 bases. The CDR3 is made up of 14 amino acids. The CDR3, as DNA: TGTGCCAGCAGTTATGTTCTTTCGGACAATGAGCAGTTCTTC. This sequence encodes CASSYVLSDNEQFF.

This clonotype was counted a few times. The J gene is TRBJ2-7, the V gene TRBV5-1, with 7 nucleotides matching TRBD1. Germline V gene sequence: CDR1 SGHRS, CDR2 YFSETQ. The V segment lost 0 bases and the J segment 5 bases; nucleotides outside the gene matches: 14. The CDR3 spans 17 residues. CDR3 protein: CASSLGVGDRGDHEQYF. The CDR3 DNA reads TGCGCCAGCAGCTTGGGGGTAGGGGACAGAGGCGATCACGAGCAGTACTTC.

The V gene is TRBV29-1, the J gene TRBJ2-1; a weak D match, TRBD2 (7 bases). The germline V gene encodes CDR1 SQVTM and CDR2 ANQGSEA. V was shortened by 8 bases and J by 9 bases, with 20 bases between the two germline ends. The CDR3 consists of 13 residues. The CDR3 is CSWGEGDRSEQFF. Written as DNA, the CDR3 is TGCAGCTGGGGGGAGGGGGACCGGTCTGAGCAGTTCTTC.

This clonotype was observed a handful of times. The chain links TRBV29-1 to TRBJ1-2; D may be TRBD1 (6 bases). The CDR3 totals 13 residues. CDR1 and CDR2 (germline): SQVTM, ANQGSEA. V was cut by 3 bases and J by 8 bases, with 16 bases left in between. The CDR3 coding sequence is TGCAGCGTTGATCCAGGGGAGGCCAGCGGCTACACCTTC. This translates into CSVDPGEASGYTF.

This clonotype was recorded many times. The chain joins TRBV13 to TRBJ2-7; TRBD1 aligns across 7 bases. Trimming took 1 base from V and 3 from J; bases not matched to a gene: 3. This CDR3 has 14 residues. Germline assignment: CDR1 PRHDT and CDR2 FYEKMQ (reference sequence). CDR3 sequence reads: CASSLDRGFYEQYF. The CDR3 coding sequence is TGTGCCAGCAGCTTAGACAGGGGATTCTACGAGCAGTACTTC. The whole variable domain, remainder taken from reference TRBV13 and TRBJ2-7, is AAGVIQSPRHLIKEKRETATLKCYPIPRHDTVYWYQQGPGQDPQFLISFYEKMQSDKGSIPDRFSAQQFSDYHSELNMSSLELGDSALYFCASSLDRGFYEQYFGPGTRLTVT.

Ten or more counts support this clonotype. The chain employs TRBV4-3 and TRBJ2-1, with 8 positions matching TRBD2. This CDR3 comprises 16 residues. The V gene's germline CDR1 is LGHNA and CDR2 YSLEER. Germline trimming cut 0 bases from V and 8 bases from J; bases unmatched to any gene: 9. CDR3 protein: CASSQDRLSGSDEQFF. CDR3 sequence (DNA): TGCGCCAGCAGCCAAGATCGGTTGAGCGGGAGCGATGAGCAGTTCTTC.